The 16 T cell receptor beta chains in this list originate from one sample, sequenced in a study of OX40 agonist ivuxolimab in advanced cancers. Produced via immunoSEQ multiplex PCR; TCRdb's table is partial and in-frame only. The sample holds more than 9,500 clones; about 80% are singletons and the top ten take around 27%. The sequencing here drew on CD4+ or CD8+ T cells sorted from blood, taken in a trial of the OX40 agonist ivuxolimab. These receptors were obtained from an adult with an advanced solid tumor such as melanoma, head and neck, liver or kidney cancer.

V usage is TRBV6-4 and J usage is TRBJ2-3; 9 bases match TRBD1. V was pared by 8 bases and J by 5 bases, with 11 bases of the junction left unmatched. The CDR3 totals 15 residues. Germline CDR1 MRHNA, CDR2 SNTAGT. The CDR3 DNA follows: TGTGCCAGCTCGAAGGCGGGACAGGGTGTAGATACGCAGTATTTT. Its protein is CASSKAGQGVDTQYF.

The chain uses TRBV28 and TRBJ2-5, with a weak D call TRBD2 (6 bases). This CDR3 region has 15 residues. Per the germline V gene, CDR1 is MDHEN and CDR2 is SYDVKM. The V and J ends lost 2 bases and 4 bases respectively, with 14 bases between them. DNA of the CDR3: TGTGCCAGCAGTTTAAATCAGGGTAGCGGAGAGACCCAGTACTTC. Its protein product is CASSLNQGSGETQYF.

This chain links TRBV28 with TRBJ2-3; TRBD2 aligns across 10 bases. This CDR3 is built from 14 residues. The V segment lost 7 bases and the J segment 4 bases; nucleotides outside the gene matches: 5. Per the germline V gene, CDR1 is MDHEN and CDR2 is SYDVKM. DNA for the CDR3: TGTGCCAGCATGCTAGCGGGAGTCTCAGATACGCAGTATTTT. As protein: CASMLAGVSDTQYF.

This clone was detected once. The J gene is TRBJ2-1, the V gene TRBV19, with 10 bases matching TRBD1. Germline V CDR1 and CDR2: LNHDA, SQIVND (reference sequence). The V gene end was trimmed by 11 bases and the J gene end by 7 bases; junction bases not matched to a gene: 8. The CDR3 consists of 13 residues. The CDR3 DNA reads TGTGCCTCTGGGGACAGGGGTGGGAATGAGCAGTTCTTC. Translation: CASGDRGGNEQFF.

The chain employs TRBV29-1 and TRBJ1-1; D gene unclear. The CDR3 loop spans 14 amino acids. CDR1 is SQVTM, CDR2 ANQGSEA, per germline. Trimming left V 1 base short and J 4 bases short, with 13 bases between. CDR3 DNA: TGCAGCGTTGAAGGAGGGTCAGTAGGCACTGAAGCTTTCTTT. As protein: CSVEGGSVGTEAFF.

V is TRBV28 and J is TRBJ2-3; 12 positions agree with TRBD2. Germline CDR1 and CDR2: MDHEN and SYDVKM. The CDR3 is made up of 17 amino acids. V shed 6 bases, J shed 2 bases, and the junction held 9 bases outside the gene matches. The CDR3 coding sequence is TGTGCCAGCAGCCCAGGACTAGCGGGGCTCGCCACAGATACGCAGTATTTT. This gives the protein CASSPGLAGLATDTQYF.

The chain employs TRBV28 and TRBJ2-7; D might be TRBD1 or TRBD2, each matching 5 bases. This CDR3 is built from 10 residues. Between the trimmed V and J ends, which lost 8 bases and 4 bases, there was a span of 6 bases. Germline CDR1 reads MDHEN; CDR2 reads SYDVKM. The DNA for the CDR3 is TGTGCCAGCGGGGGATACGAGCAGTACTTC. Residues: CASGGYEQYF.

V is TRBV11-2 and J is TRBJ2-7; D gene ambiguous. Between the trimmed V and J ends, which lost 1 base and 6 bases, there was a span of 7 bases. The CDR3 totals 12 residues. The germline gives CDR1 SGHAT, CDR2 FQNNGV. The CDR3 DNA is TGTGCCAGCAGCTTAGTGTCTGGCGAGCAGTACTTC. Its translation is CASSLVSGEQYF.

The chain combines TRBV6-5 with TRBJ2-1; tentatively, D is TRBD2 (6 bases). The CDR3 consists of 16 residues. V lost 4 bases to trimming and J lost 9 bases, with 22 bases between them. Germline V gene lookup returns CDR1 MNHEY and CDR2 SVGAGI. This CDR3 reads CASSSLDSGLPCEQFF. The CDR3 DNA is TGTGCCAGCAGTTCGCTGGACTCAGGACTACCTTGTGAGCAGTTCTTC.

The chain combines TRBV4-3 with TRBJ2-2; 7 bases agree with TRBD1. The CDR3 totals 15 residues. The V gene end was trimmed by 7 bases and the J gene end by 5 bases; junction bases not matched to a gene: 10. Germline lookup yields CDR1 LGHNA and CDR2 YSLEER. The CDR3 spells CASKDRVGETGELFF. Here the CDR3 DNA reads TGCGCCAGCAAAGACAGGGTGGGTGAGACCGGGGAGCTGTTTTTT.

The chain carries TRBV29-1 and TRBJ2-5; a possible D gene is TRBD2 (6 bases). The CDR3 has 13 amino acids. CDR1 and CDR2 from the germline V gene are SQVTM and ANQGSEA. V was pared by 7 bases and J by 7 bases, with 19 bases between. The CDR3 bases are TGCAGCGCTCCCGGGACTGAGGGGTCGACCCAGTACTTC. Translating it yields CSAPGTEGSTQYF.

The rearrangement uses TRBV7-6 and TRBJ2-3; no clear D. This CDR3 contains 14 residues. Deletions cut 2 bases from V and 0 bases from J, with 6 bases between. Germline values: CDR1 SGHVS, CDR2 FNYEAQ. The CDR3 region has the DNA TGTGCCAGCAGCTTACGGGCTAGCACAGATACGCAGTATTTT. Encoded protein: CASSLRASTDTQYF.

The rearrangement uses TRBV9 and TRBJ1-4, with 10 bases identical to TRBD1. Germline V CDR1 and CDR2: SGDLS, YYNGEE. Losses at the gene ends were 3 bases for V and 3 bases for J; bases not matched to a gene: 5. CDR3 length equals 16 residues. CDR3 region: CASSGGQGVANEKLFF. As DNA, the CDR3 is TGTGCCAGCAGCGGTGGACAGGGGGTTGCTAATGAAAAACTGTTTTTT.

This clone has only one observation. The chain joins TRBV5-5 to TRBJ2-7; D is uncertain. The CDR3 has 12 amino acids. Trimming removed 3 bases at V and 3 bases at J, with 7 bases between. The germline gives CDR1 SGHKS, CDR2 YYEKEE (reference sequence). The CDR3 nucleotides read TGTGCCAGCAGCTCAACCAACTACGAGCAGTACTTC. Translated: CASSSTNYEQYF.

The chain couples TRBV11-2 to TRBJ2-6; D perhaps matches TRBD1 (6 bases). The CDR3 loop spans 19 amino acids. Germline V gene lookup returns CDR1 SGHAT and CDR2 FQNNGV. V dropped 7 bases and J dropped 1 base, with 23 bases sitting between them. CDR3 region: CASNMRRDTPISGANVLTF. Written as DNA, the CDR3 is TGTGCCAGCAACATGCGCCGGGACACGCCAATTTCTGGGGCCAACGTCCTGACTTTC.

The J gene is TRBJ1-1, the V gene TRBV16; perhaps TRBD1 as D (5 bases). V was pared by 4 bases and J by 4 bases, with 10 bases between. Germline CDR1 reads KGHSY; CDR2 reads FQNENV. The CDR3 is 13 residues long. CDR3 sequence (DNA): TGTGCCAGCAGCCTCACCGGGGGCACTGAAGCTTTCTTT. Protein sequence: CASSLTGGTEAFF.